These 20 T cell receptor beta chains were all obtained from the same sample, sequenced in a study of T-cell reconstitution after alpha-beta-depleted transplantation in children. The TCRbeta library was prepared with unique molecular identifiers. TCRdb re-analysed the PCR reads in MiXCR, keeping a single row per CDR3 protein. This sample has over 550,000 distinct CDR3 sequences, with 8% to 11% found just once. Sequences were derived from PBMCs from the stem cell graft donor, sampled from the stem cell graft. The receptors derive from a human donor who donated a stem cell graft to a child with acute myeloid leukemia.

This clonotype was picked up a small number of times. The chain employs TRBV5-1 and TRBJ1-1; 12 bases match TRBD1. Germline values: CDR1 SGHRS, CDR2 YFSETQ. The CDR3 spans 16 residues. Unmatched junction bases numbered 7, after V lost 2 bases and J lost 5 bases. The CDR3 is CASSFGTGGAGTEAFF. The CDR3 DNA is TGCGCCAGCAGCTTCGGGACAGGGGGCGCAGGGACTGAAGCTTTCTTT.

This clonotype occurred a few times. The chain has TRBV28 and TRBJ2-7; possibly TRBD2 for D (6 bases). Looked up from germline, CDR1 is MDHEN and CDR2 is SYDVKM. Trimming left V 6 bases short and J 0 bases short, with 21 bases between. This CDR3 is 17 amino acids long. The CDR3, as DNA: TGTGCCAGCAGCCCTTTCCCCCTAGCGCCGAGCTCCTACGAGCAGTACTTC. This encodes CASSPFPLAPSSYEQYF.

This clonotype was observed a handful of times. The V gene is TRBV15, the J gene TRBJ2-5; 11 nucleotides align to TRBD1. The V segment lost 1 base and the J segment 1 base; nucleotides outside the gene matches: 2. This CDR3 has 16 amino acids. Germline CDR1 and CDR2: LNHNV and YYDKDF (reference sequence). The CDR3 here is CATSRVDRGLQETQYF. Written as DNA, the CDR3 is TGTGCCACCAGCAGAGTGGACAGGGGGCTCCAAGAGACCCAGTACTTC.

The genes are TRBV7-9 and TRBJ2-7, with 12 bases matching TRBD2. The CDR3 spans 14 residues. Trimming took 2 bases from V and 8 from J; bases not matched to a gene: 4. Germline loops: CDR1 SEHNR, CDR2 FQNEAQ (reference sequence). The CDR3 region has the DNA TGTGCCAGCAGCTTAACAGGACTAGCGGGACAGCAGTACTTC. This gives the protein CASSLTGLAGQQYF.

This clonotype was observed a few times. The V call is TRBV30, the J call TRBJ2-1; the match to TRBD2 covers 7 bases. This CDR3 is 14 amino acids long. Germline V gene sequence: CDR1 GTSNPN, CDR2 SVGIG (reference sequence). V shed 8 bases and J 7 bases; nucleotides not matched to a gene: 14. The CDR3 DNA reads as TGTGCCCGCGGTGGGGGGGAGGGGTATAATGAGCAGTTCTTC. Amino acid sequence: CARGGGEGYNEQFF.

The sample holds a few counts of this clonotype. This chain connects TRBV28 to TRBJ2-7; 8 nucleotides agree with TRBD2. Per germline, CDR1 MDHEN and CDR2 SYDVKM. This CDR3 spans 15 amino acids. The ends lost 7 bases at V and 4 bases at J; junction bases unmatched: 12. The CDR3 DNA sequence: TGTGCCAGCACCAGATCGGGACTAGAATCTTACGAGCAGTACTTC. It specifies CASTRSGLESYEQYF.

The chain uses TRBV7-9 and TRBJ2-7; D gene unclear. This CDR3 has 16 amino acids. V lost 1 base and J 6 bases, leaving 19 bases between the germline ends. Germline V CDR1 and CDR2: SEHNR, FQNEAQ (reference sequence). This CDR3 reads CASSLGLSALVGEQYF. The CDR3 region has the DNA TGTGCCAGCAGCTTAGGGCTCTCAGCGTTGGTGGGCGAGCAGTACTTC.

This clonotype was observed a handful of times. This chain connects TRBV5-1 to TRBJ2-1, with 12 bases matching TRBD2. Germline CDR1 and CDR2: SGHRS and YFSETQ. Trimming at V came to 5 bases and at J to 3 bases, leaving 9 bases not matched to a gene. The CDR3 covers 17 residues. The CDR3 spells CASRVLAGGGSYNEQFF. The CDR3 DNA is TGCGCCAGCAGGGTCCTAGCGGGAGGGGGGAGCTACAATGAGCAGTTCTTC.

This chain uses TRBV7-3 with TRBJ2-1; TRBD2 matches at 12 bases. Germline V lookup: CDR1 SGHTA, CDR2 FQGTGA. V gave up 6 bases and J gave up 4 bases; unmatched junction bases: 7. The length of the CDR3 is 16 residues. The CDR3 region has the DNA TGTGCCAGCAGTTCTTCCACTAGCGGGAGGTACAATGAGCAGTTCTTC. It codes for CASSSSTSGRYNEQFF.

This chain uses TRBV28 with TRBJ1-4; D gene uncertain. This CDR3 has 14 residues. Trimming left V 7 bases short and J 2 bases short, with 11 bases between. CDR1 and CDR2 (germline): MDHEN, SYDVKM. This CDR3 is CASNPVATNEKLFF. The CDR3 DNA reads as TGTGCCAGCAATCCGGTGGCGACTAATGAAAAACTGTTTTTT.

This clonotype was recorded many times. This chain joins TRBV7-2 and TRBJ2-5; 7 nucleotides agree with TRBD2. With 5 bases clipped from V and 1 base from J, the junction kept 16 bases outside the gene matches. The CDR3 is 18 amino acids. Germline V lookup: CDR1 SGHTA, CDR2 FQGNSA. The CDR3 is CASSRINPSGGSQETQYF. DNA for the CDR3: TGTGCCAGCAGCCGCATAAATCCTAGCGGCGGGTCCCAAGAGACCCAGTACTTC.

This clonotype was counted a few times. The J gene is TRBJ2-2, the V gene TRBV5-1; D is unresolved. Trimming removed 3 bases at V and 3 bases at J, with 12 bases between. CDR3 size: 15 residues. Germline CDR1 SGHRS, CDR2 YFSETQ. In DNA, the CDR3 is TGCGCCAGCAGCTCGGGCCGCGGCGACACCGGGGAGCTGTTTTTT. This sequence encodes CASSSGRGDTGELFF.

This clonotype was counted only a few times. The genes are TRBV5-1 and TRBJ2-5, with 12 bases that match TRBD2. CDR1 and CDR2 (germline): SGHRS, YFSETQ. The V gene end was trimmed by 4 bases and the J gene end by 5 bases; junction bases not matched to a gene: 12. There are 17 residues in the CDR3. In DNA, the CDR3 is TGCGCCAGCAGCCCCCATCGACTAGCGGGGGCTTTGGAGACCCAGTACTTC. Translation gives CASSPHRLAGALETQYF.

In this sample, this clonotype turned up many times. The chain employs TRBV5-1 and TRBJ2-7; D is uncertain. The CDR3 has 14 amino acids. Trimming took off 3 bases at V and 2 bases at J, with 12 bases between the two ends. Looked up from germline, CDR1 is SGHRS and CDR2 is YFSETQ. CDR3 nucleotides: TGCGCCAGCAGCTGGGGATCCGGCACCTACGAGCAGTACTTC. This encodes CASSWGSGTYEQYF.

This clonotype was counted at least ten times. The genes are TRBV28 and TRBJ2-3, with 12 bases identical to TRBD2. The trim removed 5 bases at V and 6 bases at J, leaving 9 bases unmatched. The CDR3 contains 16 residues. Germline V gives CDR1 MDHEN, CDR2 SYDVKM. In nucleotides, the CDR3 is TGTGCCAGCAGTCCAACACTAGCGGGAGGTGTCGATACGCAGTATTTT. Protein product: CASSPTLAGGVDTQYF.

The chain links TRBV20-1 to TRBJ2-7; 11 bases map to TRBD2. V trimming: 6 bases; J trimming: 2 bases; junction bases outside the gene matches: 6. The length of the CDR3 is 14 residues. Per the germline V gene, CDR1 is DFQATT and CDR2 is SNEGSKA (reference sequence). The CDR3 sequence: CSAPTSGVPYEQYF. In DNA, the CDR3 is TGCAGTGCGCCGACTAGCGGGGTACCCTACGAGCAGTACTTC.

The V call is TRBV6-2 or TRBV6-3, the J call TRBJ2-1; weak D call: TRBD2 (6 bases). This CDR3 spans 16 amino acids. CDR1 and CDR2 from the germline V gene are MNHEY and SVGEGT. V was clipped by 3 bases and J by 5 bases, with 17 bases between them. CDR3 amino acids: CASSYWGRPGDNEQFF. The CDR3 DNA sequence: TGTGCCAGCAGTTATTGGGGACGTCCGGGAGACAATGAGCAGTTCTTC.

This clonotype was seen only a few times. V usage is TRBV7-8 and J usage is TRBJ2-7; TRBD2 matches 9 bases. The CDR3 spans 15 residues. The V gene's germline CDR1 is SGHVS and CDR2 FQNEAQ. Unmatched junction bases numbered 6, after V lost 5 bases and J lost 1 base. As DNA, the CDR3 is TGTGCCAGCAGCAGTTTGGGACTAGCTTCCTACGAGCAGTACTTC. Translating it yields CASSSLGLASYEQYF.

The chain recombines TRBV18 with TRBJ2-3; the match to TRBD1 covers 7 bases. V shed 6 bases and J 0 bases; nucleotides not matched to a gene: 6. From germline, CDR1 is KGHSH and CDR2 LQKENI. The CDR3 covers 15 residues. CDR3 sequence: CASSDRKPSTDTQYF. For the CDR3, the DNA is TGTGCCAGCTCGGACAGGAAACCTAGCACAGATACGCAGTATTTT.

This chain connects TRBV20-1 to TRBJ2-2; either TRBD1 or TRBD2 may fit D (5 bases each). With 5 bases removed from V and 5 bases from J, the gap between germline ends came to 15 bases. Germline CDR1 and CDR2: DFQATT and SNEGSKA (reference sequence). This CDR3 region has 14 residues. The CDR3 DNA sequence: TGCAGTGCTCCTGGGGCACTAGAAACCGGGGAGCTGTTTTTT. This translates into CSAPGALETGELFF.